Listed here is a single T cell receptor beta chain. The repertoire was sequenced with immunoSEQ multiplex PCR; TCRdb's copy has only in-frame clones and lacks some. The sample has around 80,000 clones, 82% seen once; the top ten hold 4% to 6%. The data were taken from a study of OX40 agonist ivuxolimab in advanced cancers. The CDR3 totals 17 residues. V dropped 3 bases and J dropped 0 bases, with 17 bases sitting between them. Germline V gives CDR1 SGDLS, CDR2 YYNGEE. The study sampled blood at baseline, cycle 4 day 1, and cycle 7 day 1. The chain employs TRBV9 and TRBJ2-3; no reliable D call. The TCR sequence derives from an adult with an advanced solid tumor such as melanoma, head and neck, liver or kidney cancer. Sequenced material: CD4+ or CD8+ T cells sorted from blood, taken in a trial of the OX40 agonist ivuxolimab. This chain's CDR3 is CASSDFVGTASTDTQYF. The CDR3 DNA reads as TGTGCCAGCAGCGATTTCGTGGGCACCGCTAGCACAGATACGCAGTATTTT.